The present entry profiles one TCR beta chain with its context. The antigen is unknown. This sample stems from a study of T cells in Graves' hyperthyroidism and ophthalmopathy. Whole-study findings and limits: Using 13 V-J features, a model discriminated ophthalmopathy from stable hyperthyroidism.

Germline CDR1 reads MNHEY; CDR2 reads SMNVEV (reference sequence). The V gene end was trimmed by 7 bases and the J gene end by 0 bases; junction bases not matched to a gene: 3. This CDR3 has 14 amino acids. The PBMCs were taken from 10 ml of fresh peripheral blood. It was RNA transcripts that yielded the amplified TCR beta CDR3 regions. HTBI primers were employed in a first-round RT-PCR of the TCR CDR3. One entry per CDR3 protein, called by TCRdb with MiXCR from the multiplex PCR reads. The sample includes under 750,000 distinct CDR3 sequences, about 19% of them seen just once. The chain couples TRBV27 to TRBJ2-1; 7 nucleotides align to TRBD1. The source is a woman in her 50s with Graves' hyperthyroidism that later progressed to Graves' ophthalmopathy. Sequenced sample: blood. The CDR3 loop reads CASNRQGSYNEQFF. DNA of the CDR3: TGTGCCAGCAATCGACAGGGCTCCTACAATGAGCAGTTCTTC.